This T cell receptor (beta chain) was obtained from a study of cytomegalovirus exposure and HLA in healthy donors. V lost 4 bases and J lost 5; bases outside the gene matches: 7. Germline V gives CDR1 SQVTM, CDR2 ANQGSEA. The CDR3 is 13 residues long. TCRdb's table, derived via immunoSEQ multiplex PCR, lists solely in-frame clones and lacks some. The table shows 140,000 to 150,000 clones, with about nine tenths occurring only once. The receptor comes from a man aged 18 to 35 in good health and CMV-seronegative. This rearrangement joins TRBV29-1 to TRBJ1-2; 7 nucleotides align to TRBD1. The sequencing sample was made of PBMCs. In nucleotides, the CDR3 is TGCAGCGTTGCATTGGGACAGATGTATGGCTACACCTTC. It codes for CSVALGQMYGYTF.